The source of this T cell receptor beta chain is a study of T-cell memory formation after mild COVID-19. Study summary: Across donors, TCR clusters were largely donor specific.

This CDR3 spans 15 amino acids. From germline, CDR1 is SGHVS and CDR2 FNYEAQ. V was clipped by 4 bases and J by 5 bases; unmatched bases: 8. Findings of the study overall: Contracting CD8+ clones were enriched in EMRA, CD4+ mainly in CM and EM. The authors did not confirm SARS-CoV-2 specificity of second-wave clones peaking day 37. Contracting clones from day 15 to 85 showed balanced CD4/CD8; later expanders favored CD4+.

TCRdb reanalysed the 5' RACE reads using MiXCR and keeps one entry per CDR3 protein. There are under 600,000 distinct CDR3 sequences in the sample; about a fifth occur only once, and around 9.2% lies in the top ten. About this clonotype: Its specificity is unknown.

The receptor's source is an adult woman who had mild COVID-19 (a few samples of this study predate the infection). Cell type and time point are not known. The chain has TRBV7-6 and TRBJ1-1; 9 bases match TRBD1. What was sequenced was PBMCs or a T cell subset sorted from them (not recorded which). The CDR3 nucleotides read TGTGCCAGCAGCTGGGCCGGGACAGGGCAAACTGAAGCTTTCTTT. Its translation: CASSWAGTGQTEAFF. Looking up the rest from reference TRBV7-6 and TRBJ1-1 gives the full variable domain: GAGVSQSPRYKVTKRGQDVALRCDPISGHVSLYWYRQALGQGPEFLTYFNYEAQQDKSGLPNDRFSAERPEGSISTLTIQRTEQRDSAMYRCASSWAGTGQTEAFFGQGTRLTVV.